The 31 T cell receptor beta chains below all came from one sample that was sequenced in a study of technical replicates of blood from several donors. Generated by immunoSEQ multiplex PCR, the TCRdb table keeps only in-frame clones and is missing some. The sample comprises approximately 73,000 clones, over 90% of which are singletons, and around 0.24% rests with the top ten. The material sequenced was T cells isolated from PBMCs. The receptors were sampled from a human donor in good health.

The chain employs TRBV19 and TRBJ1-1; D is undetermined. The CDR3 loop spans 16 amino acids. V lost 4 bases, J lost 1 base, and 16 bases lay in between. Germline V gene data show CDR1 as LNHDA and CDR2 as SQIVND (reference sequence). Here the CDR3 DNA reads TGTGCCAGTAGTACCCTAGAGGGTTGGGAGAACACTGAAGCTTTCTTT. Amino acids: CASSTLEGWENTEAFF.

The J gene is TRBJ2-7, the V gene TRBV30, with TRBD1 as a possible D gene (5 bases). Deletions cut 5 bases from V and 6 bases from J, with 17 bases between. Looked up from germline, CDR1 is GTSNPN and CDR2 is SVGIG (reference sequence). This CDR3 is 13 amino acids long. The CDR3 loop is CAWRQGAVAEQYF. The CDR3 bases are TGTGCCTGGCGCCAGGGCGCCGTCGCCGAGCAGTACTTC.

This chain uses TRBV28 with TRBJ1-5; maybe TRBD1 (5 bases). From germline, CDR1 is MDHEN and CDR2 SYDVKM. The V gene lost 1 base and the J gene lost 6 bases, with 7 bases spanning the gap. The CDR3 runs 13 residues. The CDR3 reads CASSLSGIQPQHF. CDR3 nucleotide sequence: TGTGCCAGCAGTTTATCAGGGATTCAGCCCCAGCATTTT.

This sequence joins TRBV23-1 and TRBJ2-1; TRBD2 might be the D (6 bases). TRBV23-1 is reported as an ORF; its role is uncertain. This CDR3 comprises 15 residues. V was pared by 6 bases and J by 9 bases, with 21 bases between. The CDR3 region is CASSQDYPPATEQFF. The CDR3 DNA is TGCGCCAGCAGCCAGGACTACCCCCCGGCAACTGAGCAGTTCTTC.

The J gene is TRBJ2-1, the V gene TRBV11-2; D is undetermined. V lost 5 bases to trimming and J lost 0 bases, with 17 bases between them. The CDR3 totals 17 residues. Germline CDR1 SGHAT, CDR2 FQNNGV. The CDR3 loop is CASSPRKSLSSYNEQFF. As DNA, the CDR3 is TGTGCCAGCAGCCCCAGGAAAAGTTTAAGCTCCTACAATGAGCAGTTCTTC.

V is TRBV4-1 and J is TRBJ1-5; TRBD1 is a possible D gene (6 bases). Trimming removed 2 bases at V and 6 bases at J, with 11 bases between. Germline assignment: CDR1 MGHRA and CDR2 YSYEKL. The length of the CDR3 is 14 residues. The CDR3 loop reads CASSQPQGTQPQHF. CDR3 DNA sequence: TGCGCCAGCAGCCAACCACAGGGTACTCAGCCCCAGCATTTT.

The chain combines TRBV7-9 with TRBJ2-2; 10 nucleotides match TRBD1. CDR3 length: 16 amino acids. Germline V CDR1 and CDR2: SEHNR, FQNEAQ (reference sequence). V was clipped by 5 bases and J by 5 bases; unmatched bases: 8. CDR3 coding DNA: TGTGCCAGCAGCCAACCGACAGGGGGCGAGACCGGGGAGCTGTTTTTT. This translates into CASSQPTGGETGELFF.

The CDR3: CASSLTFGTGSYNEQFF. CDR3 DNA: TGCGCCAGCAGCTTGACTTTCGGGACAGGCTCCTACAATGAGCAGTTCTTC. The V and J genes are TRBV5-1 and TRBJ2-1; 8 bases map to TRBD1. The germline V gene has CDR1 SGHRS and CDR2 YFSETQ. The V segment lost 1 base and the J segment 0 bases; nucleotides outside the gene matches: 6. The CDR3 totals 17 residues.

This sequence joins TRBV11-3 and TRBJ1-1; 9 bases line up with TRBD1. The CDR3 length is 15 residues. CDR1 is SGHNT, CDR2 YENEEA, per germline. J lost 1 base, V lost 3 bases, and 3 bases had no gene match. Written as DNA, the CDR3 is TGTGCCAGCAGCTTGGGGACAGGGAGGAACACTGAAGCTTTCTTT. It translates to CASSLGTGRNTEAFF.

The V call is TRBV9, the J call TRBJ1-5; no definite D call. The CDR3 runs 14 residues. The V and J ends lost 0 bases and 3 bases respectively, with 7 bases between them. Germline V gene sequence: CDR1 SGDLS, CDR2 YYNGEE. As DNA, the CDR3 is TGTGCCAGCAGCGTAGGGGCCGACAATCAGCCCCAGCATTTT. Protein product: CASSVGADNQPQHF. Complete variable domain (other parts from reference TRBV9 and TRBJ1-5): DSGVTQTPKHLITATGQRVTLRCSPRSGDLSVYWYQQSLDQGLQFLIQYYNGEERAKGNILERFSAQQFPDLHSELNLSSLELGDSALYFCASSVGADNQPQHFGDGTRLSIL.

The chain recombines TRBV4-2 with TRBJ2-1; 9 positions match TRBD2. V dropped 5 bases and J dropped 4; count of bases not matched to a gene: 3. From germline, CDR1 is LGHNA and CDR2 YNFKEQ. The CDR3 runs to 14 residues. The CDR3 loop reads CASSILAGYNEQFF. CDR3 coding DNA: TGTGCCAGCAGCATCCTAGCGGGATACAATGAGCAGTTCTTC.

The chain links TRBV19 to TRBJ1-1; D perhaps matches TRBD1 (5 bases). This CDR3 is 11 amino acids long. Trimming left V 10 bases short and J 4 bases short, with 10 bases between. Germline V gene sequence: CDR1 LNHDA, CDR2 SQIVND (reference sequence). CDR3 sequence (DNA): TGTGCCACCACGGGGGGCACTGAAGCTTTCTTT. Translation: CATTGGTEAFF.

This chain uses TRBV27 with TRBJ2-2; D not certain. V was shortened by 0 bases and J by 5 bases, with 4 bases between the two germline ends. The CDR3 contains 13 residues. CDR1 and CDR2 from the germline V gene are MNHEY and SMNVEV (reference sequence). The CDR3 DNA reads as TGTGCCAGCAGTTTATCGAGAACCGGGGAGCTGTTTTTT. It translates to CASSLSRTGELFF.

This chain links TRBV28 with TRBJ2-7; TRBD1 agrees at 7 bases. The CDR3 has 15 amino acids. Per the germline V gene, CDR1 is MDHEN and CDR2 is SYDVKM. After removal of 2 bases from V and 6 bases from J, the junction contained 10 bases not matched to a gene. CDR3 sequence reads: CASSLTRQGRREQYF. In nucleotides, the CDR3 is TGTGCCAGCAGTTTAACCCGACAGGGAAGGCGCGAGCAGTACTTC.

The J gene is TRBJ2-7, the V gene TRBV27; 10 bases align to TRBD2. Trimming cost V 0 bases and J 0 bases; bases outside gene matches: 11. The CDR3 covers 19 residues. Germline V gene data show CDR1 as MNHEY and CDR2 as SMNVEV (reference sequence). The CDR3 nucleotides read TGTGCCAGCAGTTTATCGGGGGCTAGCGGGGGCCGACCCTCCTACGAGCAGTACTTC. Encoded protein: CASSLSGASGGRPSYEQYF.

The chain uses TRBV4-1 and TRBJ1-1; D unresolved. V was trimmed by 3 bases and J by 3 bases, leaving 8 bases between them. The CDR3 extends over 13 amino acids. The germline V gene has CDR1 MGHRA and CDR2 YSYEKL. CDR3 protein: CASSQFGDTEAFF. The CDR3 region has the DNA TGCGCCAGCAGCCAGTTCGGGGACACTGAAGCTTTCTTT.

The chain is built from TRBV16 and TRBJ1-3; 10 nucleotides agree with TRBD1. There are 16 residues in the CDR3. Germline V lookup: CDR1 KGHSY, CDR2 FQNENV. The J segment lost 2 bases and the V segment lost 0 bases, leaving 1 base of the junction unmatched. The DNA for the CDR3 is TGTGCCAGCAGCCAATCGGGACAGGGGACTGGAAACACCATATATTTT. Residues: CASSQSGQGTGNTIYF.

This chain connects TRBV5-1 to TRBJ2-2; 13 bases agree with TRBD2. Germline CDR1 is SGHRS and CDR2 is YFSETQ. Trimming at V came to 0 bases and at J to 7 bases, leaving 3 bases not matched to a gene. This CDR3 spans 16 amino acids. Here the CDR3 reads CASSLGLAGGRGELFF. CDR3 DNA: TGCGCCAGCAGCTTGGGACTAGCGGGAGGACGCGGGGAGCTGTTTTTT.

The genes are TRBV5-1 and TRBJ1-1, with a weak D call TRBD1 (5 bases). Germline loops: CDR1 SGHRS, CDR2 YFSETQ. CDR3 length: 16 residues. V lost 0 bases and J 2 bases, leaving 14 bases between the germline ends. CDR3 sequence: CASSLAPGRVNTEAFF. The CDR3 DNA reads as TGCGCCAGCAGCTTGGCCCCAGGGAGGGTCAACACTGAAGCTTTCTTT.

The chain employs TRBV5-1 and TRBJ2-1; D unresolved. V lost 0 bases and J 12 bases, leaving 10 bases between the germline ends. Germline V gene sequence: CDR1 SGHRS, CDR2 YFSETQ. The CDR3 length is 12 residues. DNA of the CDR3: TGCGCCAGCAGCTTGGATGAGGCCCGGCAGTTCTTC. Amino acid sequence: CASSLDEARQFF.

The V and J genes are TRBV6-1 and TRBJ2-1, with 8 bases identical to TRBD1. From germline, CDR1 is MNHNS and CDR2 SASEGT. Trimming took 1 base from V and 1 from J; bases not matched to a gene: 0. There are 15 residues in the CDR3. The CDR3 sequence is CASSEGTGSYNEQFF. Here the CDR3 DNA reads TGTGCCAGCAGTGAAGGGACAGGGTCCTACAATGAGCAGTTCTTC.

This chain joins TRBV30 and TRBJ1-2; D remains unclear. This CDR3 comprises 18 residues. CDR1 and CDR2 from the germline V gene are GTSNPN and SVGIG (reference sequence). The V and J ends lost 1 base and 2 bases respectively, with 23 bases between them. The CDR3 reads CAWSAARTAEGSNYGYTF. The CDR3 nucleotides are TGTGCCTGGAGTGCCGCAAGGACGGCAGAGGGATCCAACTATGGCTACACCTTC.

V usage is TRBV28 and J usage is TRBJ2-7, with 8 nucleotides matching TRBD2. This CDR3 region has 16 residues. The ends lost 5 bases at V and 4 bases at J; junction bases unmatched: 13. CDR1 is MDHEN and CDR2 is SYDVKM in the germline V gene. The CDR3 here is CASSPETGGRRYEQYF. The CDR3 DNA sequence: TGTGCCAGCAGTCCCGAAACGGGGGGGAGGCGTTACGAGCAGTACTTC. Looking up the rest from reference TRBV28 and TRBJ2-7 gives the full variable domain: DVKVTQSSRYLVKRTGEKVFLECVQDMDHENMFWYRQDPGLGLRLIYFSYDVKMKEKGDIPEGYSVSREKKERFSLILESASTNQTSMYLCASSPETGGRRYEQYFGPGTRLTVT.

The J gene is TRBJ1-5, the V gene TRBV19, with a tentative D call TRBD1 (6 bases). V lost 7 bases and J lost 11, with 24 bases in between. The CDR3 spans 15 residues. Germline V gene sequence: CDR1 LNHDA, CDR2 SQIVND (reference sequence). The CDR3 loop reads CASTPGDTRREAQHF. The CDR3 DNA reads TGTGCCAGTACCCCCGGGGACACCCGACGTGAGGCCCAGCATTTT.

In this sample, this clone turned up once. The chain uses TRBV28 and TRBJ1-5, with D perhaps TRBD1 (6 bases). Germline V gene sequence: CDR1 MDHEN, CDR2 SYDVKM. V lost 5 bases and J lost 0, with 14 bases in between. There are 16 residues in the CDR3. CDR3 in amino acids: CASSGPGHYSNQPQHF. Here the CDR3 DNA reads TGTGCCAGCAGTGGCCCGGGACACTATAGCAATCAGCCCCAGCATTTT.

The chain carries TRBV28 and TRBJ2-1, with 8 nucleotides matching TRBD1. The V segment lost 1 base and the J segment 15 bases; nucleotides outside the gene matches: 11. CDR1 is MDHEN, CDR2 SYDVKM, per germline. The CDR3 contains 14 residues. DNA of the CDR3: TGTGCCAGCAGTTTATTAGCAGGGGGCGGATTTGGGTTCTTC. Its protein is CASSLLAGGGFGFF.

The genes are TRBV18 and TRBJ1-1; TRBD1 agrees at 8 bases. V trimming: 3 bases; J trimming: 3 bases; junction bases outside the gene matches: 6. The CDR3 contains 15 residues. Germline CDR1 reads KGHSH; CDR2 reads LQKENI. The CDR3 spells CASSPGQGGDTEAFF. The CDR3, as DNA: TGTGCCAGCTCACCCGGACAGGGTGGGGACACTGAAGCTTTCTTT.

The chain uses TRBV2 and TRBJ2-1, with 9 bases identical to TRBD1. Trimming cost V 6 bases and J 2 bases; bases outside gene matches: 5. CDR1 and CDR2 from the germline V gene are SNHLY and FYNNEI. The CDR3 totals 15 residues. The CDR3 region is CASRSDRGTYNEQFF. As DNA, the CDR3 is TGTGCCAGCAGGTCGGACAGGGGCACCTACAATGAGCAGTTCTTC.

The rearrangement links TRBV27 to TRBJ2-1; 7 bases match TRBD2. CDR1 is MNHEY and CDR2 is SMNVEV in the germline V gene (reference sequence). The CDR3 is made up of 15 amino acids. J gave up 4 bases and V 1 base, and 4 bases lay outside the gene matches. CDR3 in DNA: TGTGCCAGCAGTTTATTTGCTAGCGGTTACAATGAGCAGTTCTTC. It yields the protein CASSLFASGYNEQFF.

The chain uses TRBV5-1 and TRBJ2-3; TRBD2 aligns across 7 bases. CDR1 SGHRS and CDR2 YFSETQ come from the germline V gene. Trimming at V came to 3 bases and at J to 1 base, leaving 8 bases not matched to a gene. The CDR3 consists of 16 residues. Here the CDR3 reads CASSSGAGMGTDTQYF. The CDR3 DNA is TGCGCCAGCAGCTCCGGAGCGGGAATGGGCACAGATACGCAGTATTTT.

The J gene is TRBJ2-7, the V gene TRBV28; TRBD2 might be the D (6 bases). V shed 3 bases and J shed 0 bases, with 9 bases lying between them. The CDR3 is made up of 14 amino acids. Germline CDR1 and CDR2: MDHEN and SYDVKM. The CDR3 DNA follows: TGTGCCAGCAGTTTCCGGGGGAGCTCCTACGAGCAGTACTTC. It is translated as CASSFRGSSYEQYF. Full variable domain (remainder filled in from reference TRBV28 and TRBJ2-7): DVKVTQSSRYLVKRTGEKVFLECVQDMDHENMFWYRQDPGLGLRLIYFSYDVKMKEKGDIPEGYSVSREKKERFSLILESASTNQTSMYLCASSFRGSSYEQYFGPGTRLTVT.